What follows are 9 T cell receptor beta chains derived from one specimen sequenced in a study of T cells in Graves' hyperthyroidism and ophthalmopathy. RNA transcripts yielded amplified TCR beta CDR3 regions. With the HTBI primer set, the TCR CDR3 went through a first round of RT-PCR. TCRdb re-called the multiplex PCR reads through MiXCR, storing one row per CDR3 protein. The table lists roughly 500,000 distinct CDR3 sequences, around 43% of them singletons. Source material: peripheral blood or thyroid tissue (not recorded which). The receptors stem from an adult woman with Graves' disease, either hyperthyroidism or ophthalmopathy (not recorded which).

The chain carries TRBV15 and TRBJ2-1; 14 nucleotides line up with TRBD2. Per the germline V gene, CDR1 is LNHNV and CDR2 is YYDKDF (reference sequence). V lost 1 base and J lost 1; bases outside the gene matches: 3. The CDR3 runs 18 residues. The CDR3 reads CATSRGGLAGVSYNEQFF. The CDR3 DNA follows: TGTGCCACCAGCAGAGGGGGACTAGCGGGAGTATCCTACAATGAGCAGTTCTTC. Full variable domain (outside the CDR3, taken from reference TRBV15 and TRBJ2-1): DAMVIQNPRYQVTQFGKPVTLSCSQTLNHNVMYWYQQKSSQAPKLLFHYYDKDFNNEADTPDNFQSRRPNTSFCFLDIRSPGLGDTAMYLCATSRGGLAGVSYNEQFFGPGTRLTVL.

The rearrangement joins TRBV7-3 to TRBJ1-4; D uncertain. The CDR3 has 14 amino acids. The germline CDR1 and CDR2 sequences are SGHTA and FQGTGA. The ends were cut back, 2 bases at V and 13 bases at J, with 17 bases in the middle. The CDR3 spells CASSLDRMGSLLFF. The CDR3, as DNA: TGTGCCAGCAGCTTAGATCGGATGGGCAGCCTACTGTTTTTT.

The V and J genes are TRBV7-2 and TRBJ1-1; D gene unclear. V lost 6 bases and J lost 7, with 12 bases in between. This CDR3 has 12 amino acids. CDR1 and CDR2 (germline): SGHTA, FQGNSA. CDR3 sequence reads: CASSLERIEAFF. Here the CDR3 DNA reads TGTGCCAGCAGTTTGGAGAGGATTGAAGCTTTCTTT.

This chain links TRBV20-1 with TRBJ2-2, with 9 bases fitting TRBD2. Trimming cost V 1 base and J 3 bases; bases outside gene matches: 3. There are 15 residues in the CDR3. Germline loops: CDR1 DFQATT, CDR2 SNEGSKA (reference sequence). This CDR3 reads CSARVAGAYTGELFF. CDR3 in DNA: TGCAGTGCTAGAGTAGCGGGAGCTTACACCGGGGAGCTGTTTTTT.

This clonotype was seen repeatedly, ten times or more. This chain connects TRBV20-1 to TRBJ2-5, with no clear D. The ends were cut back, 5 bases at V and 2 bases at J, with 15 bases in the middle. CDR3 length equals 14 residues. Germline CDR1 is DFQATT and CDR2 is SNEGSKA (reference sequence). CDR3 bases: TGCAGTGCTTCAACAGCTCGGTCACAAGAGACCCAGTACTTC. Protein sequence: CSASTARSQETQYF.

CDR3 loop: CAISGAGSAWGYTF. CDR3 DNA: TGTGCCATCTCAGGGGCGGGCAGTGCTTGGGGCTACACCTTC. The chain couples TRBV3-1 to TRBJ1-2; TRBD1 might be the D (6 bases). V lost 10 bases and J 8 bases, leaving 23 bases between the germline ends. Per germline, CDR1 LGHDT and CDR2 YNNKEL (reference sequence). The CDR3 has 14 residues.

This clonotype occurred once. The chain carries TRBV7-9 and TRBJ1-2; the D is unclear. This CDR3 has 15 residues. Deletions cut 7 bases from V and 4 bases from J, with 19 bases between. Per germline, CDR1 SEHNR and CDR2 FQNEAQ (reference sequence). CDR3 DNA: TGTGCCAGCAAACTAGCGGGAGGCCAGAGCTATGGCTACACCTTC. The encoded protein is CASKLAGGQSYGYTF.

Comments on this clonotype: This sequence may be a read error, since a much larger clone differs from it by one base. CDR3 coding DNA: TGTACCAGCAGCTTCCAGACAGGGCAAGGATACGAGCAGTACTTC. This encodes CTSSFQTGQGYEQYF. The chain couples TRBV5-5 to TRBJ2-5; 7 nucleotides align to TRBD1. The last part of the DNA fits TRBJ2-7 better; the J call may be wrong. The germline gives CDR1 SGHKS, CDR2 YYEKEE (reference sequence). The CDR3 has 15 amino acids.

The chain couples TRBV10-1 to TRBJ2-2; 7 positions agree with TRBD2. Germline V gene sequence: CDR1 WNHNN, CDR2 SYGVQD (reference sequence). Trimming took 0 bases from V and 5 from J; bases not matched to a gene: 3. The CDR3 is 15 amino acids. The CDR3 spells CASSESWGGTGELFF. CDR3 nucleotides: TGCGCCAGCAGTGAGTCTTGGGGGGGTACCGGGGAGCTGTTTTTT.